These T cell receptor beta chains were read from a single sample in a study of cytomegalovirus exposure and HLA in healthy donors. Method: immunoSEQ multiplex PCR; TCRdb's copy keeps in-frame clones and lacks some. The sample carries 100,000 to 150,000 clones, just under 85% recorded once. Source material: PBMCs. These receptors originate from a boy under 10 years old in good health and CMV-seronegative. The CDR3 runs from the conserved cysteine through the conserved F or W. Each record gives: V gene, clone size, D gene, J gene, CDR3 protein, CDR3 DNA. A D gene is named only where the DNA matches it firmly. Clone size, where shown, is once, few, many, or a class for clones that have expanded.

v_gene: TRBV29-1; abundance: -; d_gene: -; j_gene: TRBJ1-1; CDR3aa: CSVEQGLTEAFF; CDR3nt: TGCAGCGTTGAGCAGGGTTTGACTGAAGCTTTCTTT
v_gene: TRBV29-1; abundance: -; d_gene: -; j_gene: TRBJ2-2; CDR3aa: CSVDLLAGGAGELFF; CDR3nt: TGCAGCGTTGATCTCCTAGCCGGGGGAGCCGGGGAGCTGTTTTTT
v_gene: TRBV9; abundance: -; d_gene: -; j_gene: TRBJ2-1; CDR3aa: CASSVGPGLRSNEQFF; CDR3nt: TGTGCCAGCAGCGTAGGGCCTGGACTCCGATCCAATGAGCAGTTCTTC
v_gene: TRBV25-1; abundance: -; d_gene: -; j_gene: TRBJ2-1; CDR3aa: CASSAGLSWNEQFF; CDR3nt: TGTGCCAGCAGTGCGGGACTCTCGTGGAATGAGCAGTTCTTC
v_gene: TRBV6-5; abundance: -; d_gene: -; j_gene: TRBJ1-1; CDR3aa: CASSYERGGTEAFF; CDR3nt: TGTGCCAGCAGTTACGAAAGGGGGGGGACTGAAGCTTTCTTT
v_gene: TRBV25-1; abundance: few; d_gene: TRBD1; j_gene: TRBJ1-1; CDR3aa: CASSEWGQGLNTEAFF; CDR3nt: TGTGCCAGCAGTGAGTGGGGACAGGGGTTGAACACTGAAGCTTTCTTT
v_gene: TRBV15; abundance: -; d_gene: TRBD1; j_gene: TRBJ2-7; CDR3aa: CATSRVPGGPYEQYF; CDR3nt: TGTGCCACCAGCAGAGTCCCAGGGGGCCCCTACGAGCAGTACTTC
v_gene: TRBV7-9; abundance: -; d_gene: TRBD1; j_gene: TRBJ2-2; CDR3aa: CASSSGQPPGELFF; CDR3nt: TGTGCCAGCAGCTCGGGACAGCCCCCCGGGGAGCTGTTTTTT
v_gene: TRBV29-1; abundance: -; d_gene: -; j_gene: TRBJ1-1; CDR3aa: CSVVGAGEAFF; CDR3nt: TGCAGCGTTGTTGGGGCCGGTGAGGCTTTCTTT
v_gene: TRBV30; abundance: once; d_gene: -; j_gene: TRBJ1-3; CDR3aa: CAWSMGGDFSGNTIYF; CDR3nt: TGTGCCTGGAGTATGGGGGGGGATTTCTCTGGAAACACCATATATTTT
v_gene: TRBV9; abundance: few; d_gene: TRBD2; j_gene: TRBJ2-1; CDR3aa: CASTSGTNRNEQFF; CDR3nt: TGTGCCAGCACCTCCGGGACTAATCGGAATGAGCAGTTCTTC
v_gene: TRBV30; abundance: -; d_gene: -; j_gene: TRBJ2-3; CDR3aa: CAWSRRLDRTSTDTQYF; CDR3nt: TGTGCCTGGAGTAGACGGCTAGACCGCACTAGCACAGATACGCAGTATTTT
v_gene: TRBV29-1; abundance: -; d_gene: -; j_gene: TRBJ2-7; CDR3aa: CSVEVGSSYEQYF; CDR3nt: TGCAGCGTTGAAGTTGGGAGCTCCTACGAGCAGTACTTC
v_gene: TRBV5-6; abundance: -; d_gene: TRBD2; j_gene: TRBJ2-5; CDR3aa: CASSPTGGRETQYF; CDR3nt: TGTGCCAGCAGCCCGACGGGAGGGAGAGAGACCCAGTACTTC
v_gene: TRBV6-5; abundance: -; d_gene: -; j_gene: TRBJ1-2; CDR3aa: CASSYLGGDGYTF; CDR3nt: TGTGCCAGCAGTTACTTGGGGGGGGATGGCTACACCTTC
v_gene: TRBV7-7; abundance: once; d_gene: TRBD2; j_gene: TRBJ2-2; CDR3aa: CASSSTSGGSTGELFF; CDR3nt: TGTGCTAGCAGCTCGACTAGCGGGGGGTCCACCGGGGAGCTGTTTTTT
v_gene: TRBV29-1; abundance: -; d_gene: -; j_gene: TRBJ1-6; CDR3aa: CSVRPTGNNSPLHF; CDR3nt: TGCAGCGTTAGGCCCACAGGGAATAATTCACCCCTCCACTTT
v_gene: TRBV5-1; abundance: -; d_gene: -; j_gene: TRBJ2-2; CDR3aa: CASSRRESMNTGELFF; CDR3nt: TGCGCCAGCAGCCGGAGGGAGAGTATGAACACCGGGGAGCTGTTTTTT
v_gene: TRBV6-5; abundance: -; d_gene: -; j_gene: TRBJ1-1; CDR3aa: CASSESDSTEAFF; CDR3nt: TGTGCCAGCAGTGAATCGGACAGCACTGAAGCTTTCTTT
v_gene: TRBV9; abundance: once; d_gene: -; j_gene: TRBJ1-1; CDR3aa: CASSVGGGRTEAFF; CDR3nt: TGTGCCAGCAGCGTAGGGGGGGGGCGCACTGAAGCTTTCTTT
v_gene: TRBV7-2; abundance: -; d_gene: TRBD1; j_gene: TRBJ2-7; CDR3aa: CASTDRVSYEQYF; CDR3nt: TGTGCCAGCACCGACAGGGTCTCCTACGAGCAGTACTTC
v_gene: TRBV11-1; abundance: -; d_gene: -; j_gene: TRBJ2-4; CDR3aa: CASSHPAGAGNIQYF; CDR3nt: TGTGCCAGCAGCCACCCGGCAGGGGCGGGAAACATTCAGTACTTC
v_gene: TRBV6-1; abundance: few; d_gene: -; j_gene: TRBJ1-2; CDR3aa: CASSEKGIYGYTF; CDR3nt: TGTGCCAGCAGTGAAAAGGGGATCTATGGCTACACCTTC
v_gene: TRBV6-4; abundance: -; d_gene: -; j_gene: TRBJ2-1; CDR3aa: CASSGLSNEQFF; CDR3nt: TGTGCCAGCAGCGGACTCTCAAATGAGCAGTTCTTC
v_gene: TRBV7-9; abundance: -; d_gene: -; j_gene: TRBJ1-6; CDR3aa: CASSLGDSHNSPLHF; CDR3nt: TGTGCCAGCAGCTTAGGCGACAGCCATAATTCACCCCTCCACTTT
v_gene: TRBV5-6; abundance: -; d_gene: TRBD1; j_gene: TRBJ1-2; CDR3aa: CASSPGTGYHPYGYTF; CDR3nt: TGTGCCAGCAGCCCCGGGACAGGGTATCATCCCTATGGCTACACCTTC
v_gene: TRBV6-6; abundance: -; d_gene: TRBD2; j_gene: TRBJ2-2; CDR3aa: CASSYWREGTGELFF; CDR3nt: TGTGCCAGCAGTTACTGGCGGGAGGGGACCGGGGAGCTGTTTTTT
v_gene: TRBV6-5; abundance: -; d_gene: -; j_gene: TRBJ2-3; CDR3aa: CASSFTTAGGTDTQYF; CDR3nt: TGTGCCAGCAGTTTCACGACAGCCGGCGGCACAGATACGCAGTATTTT
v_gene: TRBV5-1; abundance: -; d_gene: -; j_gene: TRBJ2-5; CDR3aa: CASSFPKETQYF; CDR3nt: TGCGCCAGCAGCTTTCCAAAAGAGACCCAGTACTTC
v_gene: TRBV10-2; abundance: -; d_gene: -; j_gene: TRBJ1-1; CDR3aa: CASTPWGRGTEAFF; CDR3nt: TGCGCCAGCACCCCGTGGGGTAGAGGGACTGAAGCTTTCTTT
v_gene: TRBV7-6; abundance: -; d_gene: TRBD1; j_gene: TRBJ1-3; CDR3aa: CASSLGAGGFGNTIYF; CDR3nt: TGTGCCAGCAGCTTAGGGGCAGGGGGCTTCGGAAACACCATATATTTT
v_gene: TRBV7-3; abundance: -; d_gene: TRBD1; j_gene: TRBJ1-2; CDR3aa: CASSGYRGQIYGYTF; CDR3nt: TGTGCCAGCAGCGGTTACAGGGGTCAAATTTATGGCTACACCTTC
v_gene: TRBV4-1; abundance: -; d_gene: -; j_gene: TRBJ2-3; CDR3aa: CASSQTGLGTDTQYF; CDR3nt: TGCGCCAGCAGCCAAACAGGGTTGGGCACAGATACGCAGTATTTT
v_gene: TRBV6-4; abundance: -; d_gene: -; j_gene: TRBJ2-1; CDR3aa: CASSDKAGSYNEQFF; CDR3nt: TGTGCCAGCAGTGATAAGGCAGGCTCCTACAATGAGCAGTTCTTC
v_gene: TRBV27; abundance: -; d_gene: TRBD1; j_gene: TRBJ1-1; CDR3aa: CASRTTGDSLEAFF; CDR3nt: TGTGCCAGCCGAACAACCGGGGACAGCCTAGAAGCTTTCTTT
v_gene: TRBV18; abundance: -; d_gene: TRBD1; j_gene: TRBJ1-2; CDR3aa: CASSPFLDRPNYGYTF; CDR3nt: TGTGCCAGCTCACCTTTCCTGGACAGGCCTAACTATGGCTACACCTTC
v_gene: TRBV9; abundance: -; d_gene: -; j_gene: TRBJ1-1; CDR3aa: CASSPDTLNTEAFF; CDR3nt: TGTGCCAGCAGTCCGGACACCCTGAACACTGAAGCTTTCTTT
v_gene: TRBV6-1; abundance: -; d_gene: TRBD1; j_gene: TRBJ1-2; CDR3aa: CASSQGRQGKESYTF; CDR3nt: TGTGCCAGCAGTCAAGGGAGACAGGGGAAAGAAAGCTACACCTTC
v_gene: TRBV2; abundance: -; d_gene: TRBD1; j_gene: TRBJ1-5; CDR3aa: CASRDRSPNQPQHF; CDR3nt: TGTGCCAGCAGGGACAGGTCCCCCAATCAGCCCCAGCATTTT
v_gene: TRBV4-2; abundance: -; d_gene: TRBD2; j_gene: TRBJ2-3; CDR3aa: CASSPITSGGSGEDTQYF; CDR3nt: TGTGCCAGCAGCCCAATAACTAGCGGGGGGAGTGGCGAAGATACGCAGTATTTT
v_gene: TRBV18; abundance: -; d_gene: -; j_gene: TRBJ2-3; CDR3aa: CASSLSSSTDTQYF; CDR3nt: TGTGCCAGCTCACTTAGTTCTAGCACAGATACGCAGTATTTT
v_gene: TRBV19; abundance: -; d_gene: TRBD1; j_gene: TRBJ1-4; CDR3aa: CASSMVGGQGNEKLFF; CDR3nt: TGTGCCAGTAGTATGGTTGGGGGACAGGGAAATGAAAAACTGTTTTTT
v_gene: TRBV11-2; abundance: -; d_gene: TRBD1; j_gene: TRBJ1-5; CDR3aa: CASDGGTGPQPQHF; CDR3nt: TGTGCCAGCGACGGGGGGACAGGGCCCCAGCCCCAGCATTTT
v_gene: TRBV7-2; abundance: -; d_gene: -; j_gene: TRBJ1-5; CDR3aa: CASSLGSGQNQPQHF; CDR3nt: TGTGCCAGCAGCTTAGGATCCGGACAGAATCAGCCCCAGCATTTT
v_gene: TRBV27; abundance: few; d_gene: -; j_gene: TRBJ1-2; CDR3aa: CASSWGPAYYGYTF; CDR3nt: TGTGCCAGCAGTTGGGGCCCGGCTTACTATGGCTACACCTTC
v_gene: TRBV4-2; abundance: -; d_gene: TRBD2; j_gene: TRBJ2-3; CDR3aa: CASSQEGTSGADTQYF; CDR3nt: TGTGCCAGCAGCCAAGAAGGAACTAGCGGGGCAGATACGCAGTATTTT
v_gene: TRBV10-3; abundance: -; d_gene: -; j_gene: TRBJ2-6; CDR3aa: CAISVDRFSGANVLTF; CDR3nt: TGTGCCATCAGTGTGGACAGATTCTCTGGGGCCAACGTCCTGACTTTC
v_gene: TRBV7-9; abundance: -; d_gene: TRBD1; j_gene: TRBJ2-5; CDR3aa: CASSGGQVQETQYF; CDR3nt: TGTGCCAGCAGCGGAGGACAGGTCCAAGAGACCCAGTACTTC
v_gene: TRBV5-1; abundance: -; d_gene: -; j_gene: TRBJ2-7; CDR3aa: CASSLDAGYSYEQYF; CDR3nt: TGCGCCAGCAGCTTGGATGCAGGCTACTCCTACGAGCAGTACTTC
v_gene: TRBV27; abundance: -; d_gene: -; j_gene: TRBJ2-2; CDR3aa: CASSLSGELFF; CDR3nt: TGTGCCAGCAGTCTCTCGGGGGAGCTGTTTTTT
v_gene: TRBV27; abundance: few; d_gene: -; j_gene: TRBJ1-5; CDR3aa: CASSLLGRSSNQPQHF; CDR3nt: TGTGCCAGCAGTTTATTGGGCAGAAGTAGCAATCAGCCCCAGCATTTT
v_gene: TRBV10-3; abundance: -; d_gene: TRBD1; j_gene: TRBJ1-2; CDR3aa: CATTGGARGYTF; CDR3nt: TGTGCCACCACAGGGGGCGCGAGGGGCTACACCTTC
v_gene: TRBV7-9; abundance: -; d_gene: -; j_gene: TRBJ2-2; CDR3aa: CASSLGAPVNTGELFF; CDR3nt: TGTGCCAGCAGCTTAGGAGCACCCGTAAACACCGGGGAGCTGTTTTTT